This T cell receptor beta chain was sequenced for a study of CD8+ T cells in alopecia areata. Cell sorting was applied to PBMCs, and CD4+ and CD8+ T cells were collected. Trimming removed 0 bases at V and 2 bases at J, with 8 bases between. This CDR3 spans 14 amino acids. Germline CDR1 is SGDLS and CDR2 is YYNGEE. Sequencing relied on a cDNA template that was reverse transcribed from extracted RNA. The protocol was immunoSEQ multiplex PCR, while the TCRdb copy is restricted to in-frame clones and leaves out a portion. Of around 140,000 clones in the sample, about 60% were seen once. A word on this clone: The antigen is undetermined.

Study-wide results and limits: Compared with normal scalp, lesional scalp had higher clonality and more expanded CD8+ clones. There were also resident alphabeta T cells of normal skin sequenced in scalp samples.

This TCR came from a human donor with alopecia areata. This chain uses TRBV9 with TRBJ1-1, with unresolved D. This sample comprised CD4+ T cells sorted from blood, obtained at week 0. The CDR3 DNA reads TGTGCCAGCAGCGTAGGGGGTATAAACACTGAAGCTTTCTTT. Translation gives CASSVGGINTEAFF.